This T cell receptor (beta chain) originates from a study of T-cell reconstitution after alpha-beta-depleted transplantation in children. Trimming pared 0 bases from V and 0 bases from J, leaving 11 bases between. The CDR3 loop spans 17 amino acids. CDR1 is LGHDT and CDR2 is YNNKEL in the germline V gene (reference sequence). Broader study findings: Hyperexpanded clones declined; after one year, newly produced T cells mostly supplied diversity.

Preparation of the TCRbeta library involved a method that used unique molecular identifiers. Using its own MiXCR run on the PCR reads, TCRdb lists one record per CDR3 protein. Of 150,000 to 250,000 distinct CDR3 sequences listed, roughly 6% are singletons. This clonotype has just a few counts. Its antigen remains unknown. The J gene is TRBJ2-2, the V gene TRBV3-1; no firm D call. This sequence originates from a girl under three years old with combined immunodeficiency, due to receive a stem cell transplant. Sequencing used PBMCs, obtained before TCRalphabeta/CD19-depleted stem cell transplant. CDR3 protein: CASSQDIEHPNTGELFF. The CDR3 coding sequence is TGTGCCAGCAGCCAAGACATTGAACATCCGAACACCGGGGAGCTGTTTTTT.